This TCR beta chain was sequenced for a study of blood T cells in healthy people across ages. Ranging in age from about 6 to 95, the donors were healthy Caucasian individuals from Russia. Each donor gave roughly 10 milliliters of peripheral blood. On this clonotype itself: Its target is not known.

A sample-barcoded 5' primer and a J-beta primer mix were used in a second PCR of about 7 to 12 cycles. One entry per CDR3 protein results from TCRdb running MiXCR on the 5' RACE reads. The sample carries approximately 810,000 distinct CDR3 sequences, about 28% recorded once. Whole-study results and caveats: Researchers judged that diversity estimates from one million T cells fell short of true values.

Sequenced input: blood. This sequence was found in a woman older than 75 in good health.

CDR3 region: CASSSGTATFF. In nucleotides, the CDR3 is TGTGCCAGCAGCTCTGGGACCGCGACGTTTTTT. The chain combines TRBV7-2 with TRBJ1-4, with a possible D match to TRBD1 (5 bases). The CDR3 has 11 residues. Trimming took 4 bases from V and 16 from J, leaving 13 bases between them. CDR1 is SGHTA and CDR2 is FQGNSA in the germline V gene.